Below are 5 T cell receptor beta chains sequenced from a single sample in a study of shared clonotypes between healthy human individuals. Profiled with immunoSEQ multiplex PCR; TCRdb holds only in-frame clones, not every one. The table has about 980,000 clones, more than 75% seen once; the top ten hold about 1.5%. Sequenced: memory CD4+ T cells sorted from blood. Regarding subset: CD45RA-negative fraction. These receptors were obtained from a man between 18 and 29 years old in good health.

The chain has TRBV27 and TRBJ2-5; TRBD2 matches 9 bases. This CDR3 has 15 amino acids. V dropped 5 bases and J dropped 5; count of bases not matched to a gene: 9. CDR1 and CDR2 from the germline V gene are MNHEY and SMNVEV (reference sequence). The CDR3 region has the DNA TGTGCCAGCAGTGGTTTAGCGGGGGTTTGGGAGACCCAGTACTTC. It yields the protein CASSGLAGVWETQYF.

The V call is TRBV11-2, the J call TRBJ2-7; D is uncertain. This CDR3 spans 14 amino acids. CDR1 and CDR2 (germline): SGHAT, FQNNGV. Trimming removed 1 base at V and 2 bases at J, with 9 bases between. In DNA, the CDR3 is TGTGCCAGCAGCTTAGCTCACAAAACCTACGAGCAGTACTTC. Translation: CASSLAHKTYEQYF.

V is TRBV11-2 and J is TRBJ1-4; D possibly corresponds to TRBD1 (5 bases). The CDR3 is 16 amino acids. Germline assignment: CDR1 SGHAT and CDR2 FQNNGV. V was clipped by 5 bases and J by 3 bases, with 16 bases between them. In nucleotides, the CDR3 is TGTGCCAGCAGCCGTACCCGGGGCGTATCTAATGAAAAACTGTTTTTT. Protein product: CASSRTRGVSNEKLFF.

The chain uses TRBV4-1 and TRBJ1-2, with D uncertain. Trimming took 5 bases from V and 7 from J, leaving 8 bases between them. The CDR3 has 11 residues. The germline V gene encodes CDR1 MGHRA and CDR2 YSYEKL. The CDR3 is CASSSSGGYTF. For the CDR3, the DNA is TGCGCCAGCAGCAGCTCGGGTGGCTACACCTTC.

Comment on this clone: Additional DNA sequences in this sample encode the identical CDR3. The chain carries TRBV19 and TRBJ2-7; 8 nucleotides line up with TRBD1. This CDR3 comprises 15 residues. Germline loops: CDR1 LNHDA, CDR2 SQIVND (reference sequence). With V trimmed by 3 bases and J by 4 bases, 8 bases remained unmatched. The CDR3 coding sequence is TGTGCCAGTAGTATCGGGGGCCAGGGGGCTTACGAGCAGTACTTC. Translation: CASSIGGQGAYEQYF.